The entry below describes one TCR delta chain. This sample is part of a study of gamma-delta T cells after stem cell transplantation. TCRdb re-called clones from the RT-PCR reads using CATT. Altogether 4,000 to 5,500 delta-chain clones are present, around 1.9% being singletons, with the ten largest covering around 30%. V dropped 0 bases and J dropped 4; count of bases not matched to a gene: 19. The CDR3 consists of 20 residues. In germline, CDR1 is GEAIGNYY, CDR2 EKD. Specimen: gamma-delta T cells. This clonotype was obtained from a human donor. It is not recorded whose cells these are; they may come from a transplant donor. The chain is built from TRDV2 and TRDJ1, with TRDD3 matching 10 bases. The CDR3 bases are TGTGCCTGTGACACCCTGAACTCCGGGGGATACGGAGGCCCCTTCGATAAACTCATCTTT. As protein: CACDTLNSGGYGGPFDKLIF.